This T cell receptor (beta chain) came from a study of cytomegalovirus exposure and HLA in healthy donors. The wider study: Of some 410 genotyped donors, about 81% grouped in the Caucasian-associated ancestry cluster. Study-wide findings and caveats: Association of a missense DCLRE1C variant with TCR beta V- and J-gene trimming was reported in a later analysis.

The primer mix had 60 Vbeta and 13 Jbeta primers. Libraries were prepared by immunoSEQ multiplex PCR; TCRdb keeps only in-frame clonotypes and omits some of them. This table has over 30,000 clones, 55% to 80% appearing once. This CDR3 has 15 amino acids. Germline CDR1 and CDR2: SQVTM and ANQGSEA. V lost 0 bases and J lost 4; bases outside the gene matches: 7. This clone has only one observation. Its antigen is not known. The sample comprised PBMCs. The chain joins TRBV29-1 to TRBJ2-5; TRBD2 matches 8 bases. The TCR sequence derives from a man between 35 and 55 years old in good health and CMV-seropositive. DNA of the CDR3: TGCAGCGTTGAAGAGGGCTTCGGACTAGCAGAGACCCAGTACTTC. The encoded protein is CSVEEGFGLAETQYF.